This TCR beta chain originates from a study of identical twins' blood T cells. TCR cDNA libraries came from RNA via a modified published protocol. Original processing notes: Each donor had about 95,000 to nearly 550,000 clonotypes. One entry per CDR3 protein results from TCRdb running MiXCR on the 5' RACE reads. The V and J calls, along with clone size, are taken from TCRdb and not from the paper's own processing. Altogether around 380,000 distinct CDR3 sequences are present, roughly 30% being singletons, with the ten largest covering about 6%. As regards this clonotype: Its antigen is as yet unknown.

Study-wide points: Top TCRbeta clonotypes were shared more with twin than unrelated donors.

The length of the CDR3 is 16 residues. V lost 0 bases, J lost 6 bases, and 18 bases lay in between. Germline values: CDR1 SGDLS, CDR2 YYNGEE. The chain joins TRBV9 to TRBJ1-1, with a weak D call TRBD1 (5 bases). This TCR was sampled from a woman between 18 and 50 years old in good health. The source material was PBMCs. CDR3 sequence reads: CASSVVSAGFPPEAFF. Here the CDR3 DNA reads TGTGCCAGCAGCGTAGTCAGTGCAGGGTTTCCCCCTGAAGCTTTCTTT.